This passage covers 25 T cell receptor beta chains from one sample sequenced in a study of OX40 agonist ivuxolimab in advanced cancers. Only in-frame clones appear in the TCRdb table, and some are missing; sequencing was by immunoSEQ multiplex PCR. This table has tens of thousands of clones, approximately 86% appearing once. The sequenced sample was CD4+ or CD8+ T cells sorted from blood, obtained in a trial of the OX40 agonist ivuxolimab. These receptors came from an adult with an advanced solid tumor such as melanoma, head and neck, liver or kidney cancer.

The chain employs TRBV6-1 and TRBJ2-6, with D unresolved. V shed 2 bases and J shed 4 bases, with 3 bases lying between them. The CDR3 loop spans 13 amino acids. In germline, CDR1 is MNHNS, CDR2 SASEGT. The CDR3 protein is CASSEWGANVLTF. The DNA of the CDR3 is TGTGCCAGCAGTGAATGGGGGGCCAACGTCCTGACTTTC.

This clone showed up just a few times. DNA for the CDR3: TGTGCCAGCAGCCTACGAGGGGACAGGGGTGAAAAACTGTTTTTT. It yields the protein CASSLRGDRGEKLFF. The chain recombines TRBV6-1 with TRBJ1-4; 10 bases fit TRBD1. The germline V gene encodes CDR1 MNHNS and CDR2 SASEGT. The V segment lost 6 bases and the J segment 7 bases; nucleotides outside the gene matches: 8. The CDR3 is made up of 15 amino acids.

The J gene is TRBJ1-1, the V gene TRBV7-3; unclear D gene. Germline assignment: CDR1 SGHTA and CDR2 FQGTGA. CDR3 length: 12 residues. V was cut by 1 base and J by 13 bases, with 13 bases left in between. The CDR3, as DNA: TGTGCCAGCAGCTTAATCGGGCAGAAGCTTTTCTTT. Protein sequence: CASSLIGQKLFF.

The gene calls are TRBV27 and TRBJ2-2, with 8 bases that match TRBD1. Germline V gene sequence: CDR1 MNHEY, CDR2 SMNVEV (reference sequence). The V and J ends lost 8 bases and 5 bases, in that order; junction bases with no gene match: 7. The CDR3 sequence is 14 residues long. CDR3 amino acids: CASRPTGGTGELFF. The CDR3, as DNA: TGTGCCAGCCGCCCTACAGGGGGGACCGGGGAGCTGTTTTTT.

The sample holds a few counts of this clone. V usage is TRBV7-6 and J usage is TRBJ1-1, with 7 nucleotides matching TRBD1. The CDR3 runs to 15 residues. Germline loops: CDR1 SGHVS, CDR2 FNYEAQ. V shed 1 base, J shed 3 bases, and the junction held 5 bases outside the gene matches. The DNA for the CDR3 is TGTGCCAGCAGCTTAGGTTTTACAGGGGACACTGAAGCTTTCTTT. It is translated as CASSLGFTGDTEAFF.

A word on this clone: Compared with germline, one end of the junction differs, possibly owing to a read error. In DNA form, the CDR3 reads TGCGCCAGCAGCCCCCGGGGCGGGCCACCCTTCCATTTT. Its translation is CASSPRGGPPFHF. The chain is built from TRBV5-1 and TRBJ1-4, with D perhaps TRBD1 (5 bases). CDR1 and CDR2 (germline): SGHRS, YFSETQ. There are 13 residues in the CDR3.

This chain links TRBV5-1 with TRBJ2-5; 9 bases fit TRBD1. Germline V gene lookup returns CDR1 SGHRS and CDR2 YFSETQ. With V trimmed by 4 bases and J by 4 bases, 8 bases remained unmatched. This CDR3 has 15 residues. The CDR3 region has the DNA TGCGCCAGCAGCATCTACAGGGGGCAAATAGAGACCCAGTACTTC. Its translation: CASSIYRGQIETQYF.

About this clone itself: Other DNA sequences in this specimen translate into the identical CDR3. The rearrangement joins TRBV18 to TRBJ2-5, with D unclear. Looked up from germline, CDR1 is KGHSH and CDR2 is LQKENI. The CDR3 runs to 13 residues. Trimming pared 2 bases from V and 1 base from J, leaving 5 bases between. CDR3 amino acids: CASSPGLQETQYF. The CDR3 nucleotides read TGTGCCAGCTCACCAGGGCTCCAAGAGACCCAGTACTTC.

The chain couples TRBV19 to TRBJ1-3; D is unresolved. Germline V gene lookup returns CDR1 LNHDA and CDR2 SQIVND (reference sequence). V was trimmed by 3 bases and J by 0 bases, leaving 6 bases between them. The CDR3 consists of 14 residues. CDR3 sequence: CASSMWTSGNTIYF. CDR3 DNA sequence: TGTGCCAGTAGTATGTGGACCTCTGGAAACACCATATATTTT.

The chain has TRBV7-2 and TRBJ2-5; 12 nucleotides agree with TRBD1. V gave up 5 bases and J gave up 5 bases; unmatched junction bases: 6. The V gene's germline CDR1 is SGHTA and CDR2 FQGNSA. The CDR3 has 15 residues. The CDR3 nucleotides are TGTGCCAGCAGCGCGGGACAGGGGGCTTGGGAGACCCAGTACTTC. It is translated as CASSAGQGAWETQYF. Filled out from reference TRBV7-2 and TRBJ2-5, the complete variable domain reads GAGVSQSPSNKVTEKGKDVELRCDPISGHTALYWYRQSLGQGLEFLIYFQGNSAPDKSGLPSDRFSAERTGGSVSTLTIQRTQQEDSAVYLCASSAGQGAWETQYFGPGTRLLVL.

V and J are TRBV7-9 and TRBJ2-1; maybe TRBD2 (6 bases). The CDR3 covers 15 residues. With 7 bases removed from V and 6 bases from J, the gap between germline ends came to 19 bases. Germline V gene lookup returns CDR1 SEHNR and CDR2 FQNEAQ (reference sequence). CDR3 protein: CASTAAVVGGNEQFF. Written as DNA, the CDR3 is TGTGCCAGCACGGCGGCAGTTGTGGGGGGCAATGAGCAGTTCTTC.

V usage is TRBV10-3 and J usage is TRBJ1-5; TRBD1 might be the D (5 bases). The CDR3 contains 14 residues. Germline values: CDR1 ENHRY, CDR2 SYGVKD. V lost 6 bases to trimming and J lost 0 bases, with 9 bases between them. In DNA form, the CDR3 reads TGTGCCATCAGGGGGGAGAGTAGCAATCAGCCCCAGCATTTT. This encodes CAIRGESSNQPQHF.

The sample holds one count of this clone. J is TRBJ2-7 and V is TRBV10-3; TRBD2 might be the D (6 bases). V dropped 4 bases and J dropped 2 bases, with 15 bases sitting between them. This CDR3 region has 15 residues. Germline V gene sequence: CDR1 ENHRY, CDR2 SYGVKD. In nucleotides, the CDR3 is TGTGCCATCAGTGGGGCAGGTGGGGGGACCTACGAGCAGTACTTC. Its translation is CAISGAGGGTYEQYF.

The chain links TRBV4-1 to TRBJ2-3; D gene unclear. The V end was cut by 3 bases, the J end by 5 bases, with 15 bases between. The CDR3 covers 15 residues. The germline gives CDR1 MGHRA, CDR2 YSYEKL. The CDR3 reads CASSQSFELIDTQYF. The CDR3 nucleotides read TGCGCCAGCAGCCAGTCCTTTGAGCTTATAGATACGCAGTATTTT.

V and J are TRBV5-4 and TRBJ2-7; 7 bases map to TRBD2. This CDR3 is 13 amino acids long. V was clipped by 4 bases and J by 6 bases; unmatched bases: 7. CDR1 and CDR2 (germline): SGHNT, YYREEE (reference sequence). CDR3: CASSRGTIPEQYF. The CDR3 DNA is TGTGCCAGCAGCAGAGGGACTATACCCGAGCAGTACTTC.

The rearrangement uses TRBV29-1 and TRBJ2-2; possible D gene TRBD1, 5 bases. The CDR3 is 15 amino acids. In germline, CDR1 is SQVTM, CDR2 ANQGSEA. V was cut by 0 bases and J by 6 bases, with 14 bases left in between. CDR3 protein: CSVEDLSGLAGELFF. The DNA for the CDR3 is TGCAGCGTTGAAGATCTTTCAGGGTTAGCCGGGGAGCTGTTTTTT.

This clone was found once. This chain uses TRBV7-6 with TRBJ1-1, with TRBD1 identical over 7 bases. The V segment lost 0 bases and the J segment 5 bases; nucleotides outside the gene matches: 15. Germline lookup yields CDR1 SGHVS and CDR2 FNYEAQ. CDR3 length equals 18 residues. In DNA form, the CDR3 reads TGTGCCAGCAGCTTAGCTGTATTACTGACAGGGTCGGGAACTGAAGCTTTCTTT. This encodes CASSLAVLLTGSGTEAFF.

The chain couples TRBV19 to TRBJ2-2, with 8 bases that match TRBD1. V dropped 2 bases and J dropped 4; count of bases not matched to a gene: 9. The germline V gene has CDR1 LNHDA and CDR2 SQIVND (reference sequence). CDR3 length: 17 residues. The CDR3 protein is CASSIRIQGARTGELFF. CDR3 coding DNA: TGTGCCAGTAGTATACGGATCCAGGGGGCGCGCACCGGGGAGCTGTTTTTT.

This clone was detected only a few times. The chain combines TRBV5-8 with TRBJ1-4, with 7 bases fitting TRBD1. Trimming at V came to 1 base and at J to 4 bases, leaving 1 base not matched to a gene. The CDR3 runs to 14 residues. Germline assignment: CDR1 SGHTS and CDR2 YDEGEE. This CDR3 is CASSLYRGNEKLFF. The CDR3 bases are TGTGCCAGCAGCTTGTACAGGGGTAATGAAAAACTGTTTTTT.

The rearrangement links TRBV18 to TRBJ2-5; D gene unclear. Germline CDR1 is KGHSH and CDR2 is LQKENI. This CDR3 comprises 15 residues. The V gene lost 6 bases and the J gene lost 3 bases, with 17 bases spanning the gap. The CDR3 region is CASSRTQVGEETQYF. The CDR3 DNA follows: TGTGCCAGCTCCCGGACCCAGGTTGGGGAAGAGACCCAGTACTTC.

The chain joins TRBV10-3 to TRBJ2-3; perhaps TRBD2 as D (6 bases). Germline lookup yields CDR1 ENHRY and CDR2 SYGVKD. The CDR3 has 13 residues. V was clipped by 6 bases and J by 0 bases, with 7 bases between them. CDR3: CAIRRDSTDTQYF. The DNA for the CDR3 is TGTGCCATCAGGCGGGACAGCACAGATACGCAGTATTTT.

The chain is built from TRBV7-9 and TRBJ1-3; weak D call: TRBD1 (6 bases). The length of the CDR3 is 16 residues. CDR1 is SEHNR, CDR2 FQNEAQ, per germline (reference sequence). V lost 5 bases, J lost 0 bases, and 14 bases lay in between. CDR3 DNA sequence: TGTGCCAGCAGCCATGGACAGCCGAGCTCTGGAAACACCATATATTTT. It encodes CASSHGQPSSGNTIYF.

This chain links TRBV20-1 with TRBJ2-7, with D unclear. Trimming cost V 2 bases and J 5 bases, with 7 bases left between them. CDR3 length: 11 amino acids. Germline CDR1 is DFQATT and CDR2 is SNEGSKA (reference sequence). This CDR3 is CSARRLHEQYF. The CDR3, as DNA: TGCAGTGCTAGAAGGTTGCACGAGCAGTACTTC.

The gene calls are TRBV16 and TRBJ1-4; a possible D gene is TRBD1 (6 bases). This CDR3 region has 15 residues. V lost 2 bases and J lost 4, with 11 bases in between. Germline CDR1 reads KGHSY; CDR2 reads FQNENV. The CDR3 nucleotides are TGTGCCAGCAGCCAACCTGGGACACTTAATGAAAAACTGTTTTTT. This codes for CASSQPGTLNEKLFF.

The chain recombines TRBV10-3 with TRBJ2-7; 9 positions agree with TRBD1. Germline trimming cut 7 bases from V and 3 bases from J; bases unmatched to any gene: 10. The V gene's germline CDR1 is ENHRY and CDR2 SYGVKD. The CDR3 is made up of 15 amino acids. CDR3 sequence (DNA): TGTGCCATCACTCCTGGGACAGGGAGAGGCTACGAGCAGTACTTC. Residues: CAITPGTGRGYEQYF.